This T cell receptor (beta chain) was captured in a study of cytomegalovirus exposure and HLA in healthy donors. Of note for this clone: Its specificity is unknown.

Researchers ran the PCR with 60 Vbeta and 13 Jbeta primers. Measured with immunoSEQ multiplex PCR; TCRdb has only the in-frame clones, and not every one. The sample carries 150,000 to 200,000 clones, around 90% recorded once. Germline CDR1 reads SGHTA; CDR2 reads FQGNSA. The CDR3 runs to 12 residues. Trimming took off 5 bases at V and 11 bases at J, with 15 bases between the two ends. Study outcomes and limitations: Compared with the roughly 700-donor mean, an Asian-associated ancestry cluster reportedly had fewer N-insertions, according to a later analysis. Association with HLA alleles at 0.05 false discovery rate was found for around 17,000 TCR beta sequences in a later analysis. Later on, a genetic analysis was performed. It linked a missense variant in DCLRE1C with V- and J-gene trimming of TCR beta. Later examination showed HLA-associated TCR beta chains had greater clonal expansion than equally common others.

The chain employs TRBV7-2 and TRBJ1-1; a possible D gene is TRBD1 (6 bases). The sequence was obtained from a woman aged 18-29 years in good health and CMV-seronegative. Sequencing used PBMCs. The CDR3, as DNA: TGTGCCAGCAGCCCCCAACAGGGAATGGCTTTCTTT. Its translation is CASSPQQGMAFF.